The clone carrying this T cell receptor beta chain came up many times. Its antigen is as yet unknown. The sample belongs to a study of T cells in Graves' hyperthyroidism and ophthalmopathy. Study-wide context: Sampling of peripheral blood happened at initial diagnosis, prior to any treatment. Points from the study as a whole: Blood samples included most of the expanded thyroid clonotypes exceeding 0.001.

RNA transcripts yielded amplified TCR beta CDR3 regions. When the TCR CDR3 underwent first-round RT-PCR, the HTBI primer set was used. Using its own MiXCR run on the multiplex PCR reads, TCRdb lists one record per CDR3 protein. This repertoire shows 95,000 to 110,000 distinct CDR3 sequences, about 17% found once; its top ten account for about 45%. With a duration under 2 months, the hyperthyroidism was newly diagnosed in patients aged 18 to 65. Lactation, pregnancy, other autoimmune disease or uncontrolled infection excluded patients. The material sequenced was blood. The source is a woman between 45 and 65 years old with Graves' hyperthyroidism.

The DNA for the CDR3 is TGTGCCACCAGCAGAGACCGGTTCGGGATTGAGGAGACCCAGTACTTC. Amino acid sequence: CATSRDRFGIEETQYF. The chain couples TRBV15 to TRBJ2-5; perhaps TRBD2 as D (5 bases). Germline CDR1 reads LNHNV; CDR2 reads YYDKDF (reference sequence). With 0 bases removed from V and 5 bases from J, the gap between germline ends came to 16 bases. This CDR3 has 16 amino acids.